This record looks at one T cell receptor beta chain sequence and its context. This clonotype is characterized as medium-sized (0.01 to 0.1%). Its specific antigen is unknown. Base qualities are not recorded, but no much larger clone differs from it by a single base. The record originates from a study (dated by TCRdb to about 2016). For the study in its entirety: The research examined where HIV persistence comes from in people whose immune systems controlled HIV infection without treatment.

Sequences SGHTA (CDR1) and FQGNSA (CDR2) are obtained from the germline V gene. The V end loses 0 bases and the J end loses 4 bases, and a stretch of 10 bases separates them. From the cysteine up to the phenylalanine, the CDR3 has a length of 16 residues. Solely the CDR3 DNA is kept, with 48 bases framed from the first base. Library preparation employed 5' RACE. Sequencer: Illumina HiSeq 2000. TCRdb handled the public reads itself, with Q25 trimming in fastp and clone calling in MiXCR, and kept productive beta chains. Every distinct CDR3 protein forms one entry, paired with its most common genes and DNA. A total of around 3,000 distinct CDR3 sequences appear in this sample, roughly 6.7% of them only once. Clones ranked in the top ten supply 6.5% of the sample.

The TCR comes from a female donor with HIV. The sequence is built from TRBV7-2 and TRBJ2-6, with the D gene not confidently named. Material for sequencing was total memory T cells from blood PBMCs. The cell subset or site label here, explained by the study, means: transitional memory CD4+ T cells. The CDR3 corresponds to CASSLASVRGANVLTF. The base sequence is TGTGCCAGCAGCTTAGCGTCAGTTCGAGGGGCCAACGTCCTGACTTTC. With the portions outside the CDR3 filled from the reference TRBV7-2 and TRBJ2-6 genes, the complete variable region becomes GAGVSQSPSNKVTEKGKDVELRCDPISGHTALYWYRQSLGQGLEFLIYFQGNSAPDKSGLPSDRFSAERTGGSVSTLTIQRTQQEDSAVYLCASSLASVRGANVLTFGAGSRLTVL.